This is a list of T cell receptor beta chains from one sample in a study of blood T cell repertoires in COVID-19. TCRdb's table, derived via immunoSEQ multiplex PCR, lists solely in-frame clones and lacks some. Of approximately 50,000 clones in the sample, 77% were seen once. Sequenced sample: peripheral blood. The origin of the receptors is a man between 65 and 79 years old with active or convalescent COVID-19. Each CDR3 is given with its conserved first and last residue. The D gene is left open where the match is weak. Some rows mark clone size as missing; the rest say once, few, many or name a class of expanded clone.

V gene: TRBV29-1
J gene: TRBJ1-2
D gene: TRBD1
clone size: few
CDR3 protein: CSSGGYTF
CDR3 DNA: TGCAGCTCAGGGGGTTACACCTTC

V gene: TRBV19
J gene: TRBJ2-7
D gene: .
clone size: .
CDR3 protein: CASSIKQGSYEQYF
CDR3 DNA: TGTGCCAGTAGTATTAAACAGGGCTCCTACGAGCAGTACTTC

V gene: TRBV4-2
J gene: TRBJ2-1
D gene: .
clone size: .
CDR3 protein: CASSQPPEDEQFF
CDR3 DNA: TGTGCCAGCAGCCAGCCCCCAGAGGATGAGCAGTTCTTC

V gene: TRBV7-2
J gene: TRBJ1-2
D gene: .
clone size: few
CDR3 protein: CASSLVQGGGYTF
CDR3 DNA: TGTGCCAGCAGCTTAGTCCAGGGTGGCGGCTACACCTTC

V gene: TRBV7-2
J gene: TRBJ2-2
D gene: .
clone size: .
CDR3 protein: CASSLAAGAAGELFF
CDR3 DNA: TGTGCCAGCAGCTTAGCGGCGGGGGCGGCCGGGGAGCTGTTTTTT

V gene: TRBV7-2
J gene: TRBJ1-2
D gene: .
clone size: .
CDR3 protein: CASSAGSGNGYTF
CDR3 DNA: TGTGCCAGCAGCGCAGGATCAGGGAATGGCTACACCTTC

V gene: TRBV9
J gene: TRBJ2-2
D gene: TRBD2
clone size: .
CDR3 protein: CASSETPTSLGELFF
CDR3 DNA: TGTGCCAGCAGCGAGACCCCGACTAGCCTCGGGGAGCTGTTTTTT

V gene: TRBV6-5
J gene: TRBJ1-3
D gene: .
clone size: .
CDR3 protein: CASSTTPTGLNTIYF
CDR3 DNA: TGTGCCAGCAGCACGACCCCGACAGGTTTGAACACCATATATTTT

V gene: TRBV3-1/TRBV3-2
J gene: TRBJ2-2
D gene: TRBD1
clone size: .
CDR3 protein: CASSGTGDTGELFF
CDR3 DNA: TGTGCCAGCAGCGGGACAGGGGACACCGGGGAGCTGTTTTTT

V gene: TRBV7-2
J gene: TRBJ2-1
D gene: .
clone size: .
CDR3 protein: CASSAREARGEQFF
CDR3 DNA: TGTGCCAGCAGCGCGCGTGAAGCGAGGGGGGAGCAGTTCTTC

V gene: TRBV24-1
J gene: TRBJ2-3
D gene: TRBD2
clone size: .
CDR3 protein: CATSEPTSGGAKDTQYF
CDR3 DNA: TGTGCCACCAGTGAACCAACTAGCGGGGGGGCCAAAGATACGCAGTATTTT

V gene: TRBV19
J gene: TRBJ2-7
D gene: TRBD1
clone size: .
CDR3 protein: CASNQPGQGNEQYF
CDR3 DNA: TGTGCCAGTAACCAACCGGGACAGGGCAACGAGCAGTACTTC

V gene: TRBV18
J gene: TRBJ2-2
D gene: .
clone size: .
CDR3 protein: CASSPGLMNTGELFF
CDR3 DNA: TGTGCCAGCTCACCGGGACTGATGAACACCGGGGAGCTGTTTTTT

V gene: TRBV9
J gene: TRBJ2-7
D gene: .
clone size: .
CDR3 protein: CASSPLGGYEQYF
CDR3 DNA: TGTGCCAGCAGTCCCCTGGGGGGTTACGAGCAGTACTTC

V gene: TRBV3-1/TRBV3-2
J gene: TRBJ1-1
D gene: .
clone size: many
CDR3 protein: CASSQGGATRAFF
CDR3 DNA: TGTGCCAGCAGCCAAGGGGGCGCAACGAGAGCTTTCTTT

V gene: TRBV20-1
J gene: TRBJ2-7
D gene: .
clone size: few
CDR3 protein: CSAVQGYEQYF
CDR3 DNA: TGCAGTGCTGTTCAGGGCTACGAGCAGTACTTC

V gene: TRBV6-1
J gene: TRBJ1-2
D gene: .
clone size: .
CDR3 protein: CASSESGPYGYTF
CDR3 DNA: TGTGCCAGCAGTGAGTCAGGGCCCTATGGCTACACCTTC

V gene: TRBV18
J gene: TRBJ1-1
D gene: .
clone size: .
CDR3 protein: CASSPDSLVTEAFF
CDR3 DNA: TGTGCCAGCTCACCAGACAGCTTAGTCACTGAAGCTTTCTTT

V gene: TRBV2
J gene: TRBJ1-5
D gene: .
clone size: .
CDR3 protein: CASRAGHHSNQPQHF
CDR3 DNA: TGTGCCAGCAGAGCGGGACACCATAGCAATCAGCCCCAGCATTTT

V gene: TRBV3-1/TRBV3-2
J gene: TRBJ1-1
D gene: .
clone size: .
CDR3 protein: CASSQGRDYGVNTEAFF
CDR3 DNA: TGTGCCAGCAGCCAAGGAAGGGACTACGGAGTGAACACTGAAGCTTTCTTT